The present T cell receptor (beta chain) was sequenced within a study of blood T cells in healthy people across ages (dated by TCRdb to the mid-2010s). General notes on the study: In model experiments, template switching captured about one uniquely barcoded TCR beta cDNA molecule for every two T cells. Using deep sequencing normalized with unique cDNA molecular identifiers, the study measured how TCR beta repertoire diversity changes with age. Four age groups were formed from the donors: young (average 16 years), middle-aged (approximately 39), aged (about 62) and long-lived (roughly 81). Donors of different ages were randomly distributed across sequencing lanes to avoid experimental bias. Two additional independent replicas of 1 million unique cDNA reads from the same blood draw were analyzed for two donors (one aged 18 to 29 and one aged 80 or older). The research as a whole found: Total diversity estimates from one million sequenced T cells were considered lower bounds and underestimates. Because donor CMV infection status was unknown, age-related changes in expanded clonotypes were potentially confounded. Observed TCR beta diversity per million T cells fell roughly linearly with age, and a significant reduction was already apparent by age approximately 40. Compared with the aged group, the long-lived group had more naive CD4+ T cells, fewer expanded clones and increased TCR diversity, suggesting age selection. There was a strong correlation between observed TCR beta diversity and the percentage of naive T cells measured by flow cytometry. Conclusive comparison of naive and antigen-experienced compartments was prevented by the profiling of bulk unsorted PBMCs.

Turning to this clonotype: Its antigen target is currently unknown. The sample holds no much larger clone one base away, and base qualities are not on file.

From cysteine to phenylalanine, the CDR3 is 14 amino acids long. Of the read, only the CDR3 DNA is kept; its 42 bases are in frame from base 1. The germline V gene (reference sequence) provides CDR1 LGHDT and CDR2 YNNKEL. V loses 4 bases of germline sequence and J loses 4 bases, and the interval between the two ends is 10 bases. Libraries were made using 5' RACE. Sequenced using an Illumina HiSeq 2500. The second PCR ran for about 6 to 11 cycles and used a J-beta primer mix along with a sample-barcoded 5' primer. Each TCR beta cDNA molecule received a unique molecular identifier from a template-switch 5' adaptor carrying 12 random nucleotides. At least 2.5 million CDR3-containing paired-end reads were obtained from each sample. First-strand cDNA was synthesized from all RNA with the Mint cDNA synthesis kit, primed by a TRBC-specific oligonucleotide. After uracil-DNA glycosylase treatment, a first 18-cycle PCR used universal primers M1SS and BC2_uni_R on all cDNA. The original pipeline was this. Each sample was normalized by randomly selecting 1 million high-quality reads, each carrying a distinct molecular identifier. Reads sharing molecular identifiers were discarded rather than binned into consensus sequences. CDR3 identification, clonotype clustering and error correction used MiTCR with a Q25 quality threshold and the strictest error-elimination algorithm. Lower-bound total TCR beta diversity was estimated with a nonparametric unseen species model using Euler transformation. TCRdb took the public reads, trimmed them with fastp at Q25, ran MiXCR for clone calling and kept in-frame beta chains. Rows are unified per CDR3 protein, each entry keeping the most common DNA and genes. The V and J calls, along with clone size, are taken from TCRdb and not from the paper's own processing. The sample records fewer than 2,000,000 distinct CDR3 sequences, about 35% of which are singletons. The ten biggest clones cover about 10% of the sample.

The 39 donors, aged about 6 to 100 years, were systemically healthy Caucasian individuals from Russia. Each donor gave ten milliliters of peripheral blood, collected into EDTA-treated Vacutainer tubes. PBMCs were isolated by Ficoll-Paque density-gradient centrifugation, with at least 6 million obtained per sample. Trizol reagent was used to extract total RNA from the PBMCs, yielding at least 5 micrograms per sample. For every donor, an aliquot of PBMCs went through flow cytometry to measure the percentages of naive CD45RAhigh/CD27high T cells. This clonotype originated in a woman between 25 and 40 years old in good health. The V and J genes are TRBV3-1 and TRBJ2-2, and perhaps TRBD1 as D gene, on 6 matching bases. Sequencing was carried out using blood. The DNA sequence is given as TGTGCCAGCAGCCGGGACACAACCACCGGGGAGCTGTTTTTT. This sequence encodes CASSRDTTTGELFF. Reference TRBV3-1 and TRBJ2-2 genes cover what lies past the CDR3, so the full variable domain is DTAVSQTPKYLVTQMGNDKSIKCEQNLGHDTMYWYKQDSKKFLKIMFSYNNKELIINETVPNRFSPKSPDKAHLNLHINSLELGDSAVYFCASSRDTTTGELFFGEGSRLTVL.